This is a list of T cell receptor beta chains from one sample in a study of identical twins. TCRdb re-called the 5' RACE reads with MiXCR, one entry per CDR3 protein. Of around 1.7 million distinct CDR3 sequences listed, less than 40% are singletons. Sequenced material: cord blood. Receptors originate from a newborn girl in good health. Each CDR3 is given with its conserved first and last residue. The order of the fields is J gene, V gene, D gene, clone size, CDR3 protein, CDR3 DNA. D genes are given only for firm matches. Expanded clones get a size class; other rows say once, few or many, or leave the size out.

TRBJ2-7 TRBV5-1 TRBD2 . CASSWGLATYEQYF TGCGCCAGCAGCTGGGGACTAGCGACTTACGAGCAGTACTTC
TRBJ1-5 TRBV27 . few CASSLLGNEQPQHF TGTGCCAGCAGTTTATTGGGGAACGAGCAGCCCCAGCATTTT
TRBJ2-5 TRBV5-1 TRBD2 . CASSWGLAGEETQYF TGCGCCAGCAGCTGGGGACTAGCGGGAGAGGAGACCCAGTACTTC
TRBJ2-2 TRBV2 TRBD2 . CASRPAGRYGELFF TGTGCCAGCAGACCAGCGGGAAGGTACGGGGAGCTGTTTTTT
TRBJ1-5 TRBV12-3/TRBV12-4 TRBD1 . CASSRGANNQPQHF TGTGCCAGCAGCAGGGGGGCAAACAATCAGCCCCAGCATTTT
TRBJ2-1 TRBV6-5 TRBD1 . CASSYGGTGAYNEQFF TGTGCCAGCAGTTACGGAGGGACAGGGGCCTACAATGAGCAGTTCTTC
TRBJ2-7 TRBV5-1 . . CASSLRAVNNEQYF TGCGCCAGCAGCTTACGAGCGGTAAACAATGAGCAGTACTTC
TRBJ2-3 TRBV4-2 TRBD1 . CASSRLGTGTDTQYF TGTGCCAGCAGTCGCCTCGGGACAGGGACAGATACGCAGTATTTT
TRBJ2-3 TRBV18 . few CASSPDDNTDTQYF TGTGCCAGCTCACCTGATGACAACACAGATACGCAGTATTTT
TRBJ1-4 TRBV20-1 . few CSAPRAGRGNEKLFF TGCAGTGCCCCTAGGGCCGGGCGGGGAAATGAAAAACTGTTTTTT
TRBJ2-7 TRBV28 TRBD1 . CASSLIVGQVYYEQYF TGTGCCAGCAGTTTAATAGTGGGACAGGTTTACTACGAGCAGTACTTC
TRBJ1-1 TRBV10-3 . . CAISKGQNTEAFF TGTGCCATCAGCAAGGGCCAGAACACTGAAGCTTTCTTT
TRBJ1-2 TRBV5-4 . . CASSFDSVGYGYTF TGTGCCAGCAGCTTCGACAGCGTGGGCTATGGCTACACCTTC
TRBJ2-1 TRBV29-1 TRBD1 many CSVGGDRVNEQFF TGCAGCGTTGGGGGGGACAGGGTGAATGAGCAGTTCTTC
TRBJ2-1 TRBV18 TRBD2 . CASSPRGLAGGFTYNEHFF TGTGCCAGCTCACCACGGGGACTAGCGGGGGGATTTACCTACAATGAGCACTTCTTC
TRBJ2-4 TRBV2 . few CASIKGRMLAKNIQYF TGTGCCAGCATTAAAGGACGTATGCTAGCCAAAAACATTCAGTACTTC
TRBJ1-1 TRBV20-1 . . CSAPFRGGNTEAFF TGCAGTGCCCCTTTTCGTGGCGGCAACACTGAAGCTTTCTTT
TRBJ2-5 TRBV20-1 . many CSAGYQETQYF TGCAGTGCTGGGTACCAAGAGACCCAGTACTTC
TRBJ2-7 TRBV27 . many CASSPQTSEYWGKQYF TGTGCCAGCAGTCCCCAAACTAGTGAATATTGGGGGAAGCAGTACTTC
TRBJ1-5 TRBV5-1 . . CASSMAGNQPQHF TGCGCCAGCAGTATGGCCGGTAATCAGCCCCAGCATTTT